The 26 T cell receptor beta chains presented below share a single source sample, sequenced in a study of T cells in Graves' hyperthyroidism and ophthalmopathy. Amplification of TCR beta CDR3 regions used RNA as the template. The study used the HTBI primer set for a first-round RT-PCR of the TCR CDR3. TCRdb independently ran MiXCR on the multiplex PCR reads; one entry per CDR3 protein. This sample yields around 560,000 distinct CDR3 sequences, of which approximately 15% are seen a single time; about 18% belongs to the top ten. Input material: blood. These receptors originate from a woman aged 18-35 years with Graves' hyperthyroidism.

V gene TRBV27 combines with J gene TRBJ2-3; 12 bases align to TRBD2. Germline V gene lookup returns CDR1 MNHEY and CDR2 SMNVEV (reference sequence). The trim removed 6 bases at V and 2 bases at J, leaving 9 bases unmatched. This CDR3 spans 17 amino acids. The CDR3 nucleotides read TGTGCCAGCAGCACTCCCGGACTAGCGGGATACACAGATACGCAGTATTTT. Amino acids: CASSTPGLAGYTDTQYF.

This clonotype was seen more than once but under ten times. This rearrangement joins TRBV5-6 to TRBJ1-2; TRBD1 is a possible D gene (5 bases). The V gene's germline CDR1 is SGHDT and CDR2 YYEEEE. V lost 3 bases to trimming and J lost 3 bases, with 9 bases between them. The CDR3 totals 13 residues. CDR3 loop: CASSWRDHYGYTF. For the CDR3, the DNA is TGTGCCAGCAGCTGGCGGGACCACTATGGCTACACCTTC.

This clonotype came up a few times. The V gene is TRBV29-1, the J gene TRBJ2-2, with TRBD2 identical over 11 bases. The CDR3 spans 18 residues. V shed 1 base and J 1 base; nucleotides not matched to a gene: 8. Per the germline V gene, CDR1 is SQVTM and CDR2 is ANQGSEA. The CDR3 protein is CSVEAQITSGGNTGELFF. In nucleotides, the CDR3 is TGCAGCGTTGAAGCACAGATTACTAGCGGGGGGAACACCGGGGAGCTGTTTTTT.

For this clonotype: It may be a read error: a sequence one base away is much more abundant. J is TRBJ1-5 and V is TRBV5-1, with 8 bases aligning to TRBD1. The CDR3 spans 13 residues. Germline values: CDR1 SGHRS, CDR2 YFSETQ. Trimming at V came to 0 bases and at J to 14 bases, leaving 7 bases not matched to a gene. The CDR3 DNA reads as TGCGCCAGCAGCTTGGACAGGACAGGGAATAAGCATTTT. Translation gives CASSLDRTGNKHF.

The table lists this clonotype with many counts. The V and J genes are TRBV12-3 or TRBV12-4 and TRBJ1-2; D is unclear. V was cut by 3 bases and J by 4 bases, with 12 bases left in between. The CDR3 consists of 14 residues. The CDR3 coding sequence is TGTGCCAGCAGTTTGCCTGGGAGGCTCTATGGCTACACCTTC. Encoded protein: CASSLPGRLYGYTF.

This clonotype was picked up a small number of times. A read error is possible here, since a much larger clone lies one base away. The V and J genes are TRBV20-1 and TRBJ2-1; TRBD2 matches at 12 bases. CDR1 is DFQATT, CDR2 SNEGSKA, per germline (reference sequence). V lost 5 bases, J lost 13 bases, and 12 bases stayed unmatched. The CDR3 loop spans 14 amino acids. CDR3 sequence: CSAHTSGRNQDQFF. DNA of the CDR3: TGCAGTGCTCACACTAGCGGGAGGAACCAGGACCAGTTCTTC.

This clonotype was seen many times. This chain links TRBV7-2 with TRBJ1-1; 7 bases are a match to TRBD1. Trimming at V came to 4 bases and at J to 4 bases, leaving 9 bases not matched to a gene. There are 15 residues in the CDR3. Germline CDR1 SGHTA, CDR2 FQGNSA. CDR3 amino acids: CASSSPRGQGTEAFF. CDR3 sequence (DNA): TGTGCCAGCAGCTCCCCGAGGGGGCAGGGCACTGAAGCTTTCTTT.

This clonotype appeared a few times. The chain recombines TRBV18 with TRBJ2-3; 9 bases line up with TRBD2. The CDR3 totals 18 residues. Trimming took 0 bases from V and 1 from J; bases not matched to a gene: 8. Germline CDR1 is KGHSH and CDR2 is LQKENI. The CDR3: CASSPPLTRGGGTDTQYF. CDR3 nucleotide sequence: TGTGCCAGCTCACCACCGCTGACGCGGGGGGGGGGCACAGATACGCAGTATTTT.

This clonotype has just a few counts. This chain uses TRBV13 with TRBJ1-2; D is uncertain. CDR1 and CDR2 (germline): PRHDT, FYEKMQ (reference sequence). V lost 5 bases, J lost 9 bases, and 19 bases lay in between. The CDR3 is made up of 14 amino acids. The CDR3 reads CASSELSGFWRYTF. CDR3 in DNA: TGTGCCAGCAGCGAACTCAGCGGCTTCTGGCGCTACACCTTC. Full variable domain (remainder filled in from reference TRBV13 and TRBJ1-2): AAGVIQSPRHLIKEKRETATLKCYPIPRHDTVYWYQQGPGQDPQFLISFYEKMQSDKGSIPDRFSAQQFSDYHSELNMSSLELGDSALYFCASSELSGFWRYTFGSGTRLTVV.

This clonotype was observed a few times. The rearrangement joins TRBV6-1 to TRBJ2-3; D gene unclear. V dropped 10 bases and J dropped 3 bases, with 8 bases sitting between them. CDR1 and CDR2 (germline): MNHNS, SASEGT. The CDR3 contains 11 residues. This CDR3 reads CATLRTDTQYF. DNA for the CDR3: TGTGCCACCCTACGAACAGATACGCAGTATTTT.

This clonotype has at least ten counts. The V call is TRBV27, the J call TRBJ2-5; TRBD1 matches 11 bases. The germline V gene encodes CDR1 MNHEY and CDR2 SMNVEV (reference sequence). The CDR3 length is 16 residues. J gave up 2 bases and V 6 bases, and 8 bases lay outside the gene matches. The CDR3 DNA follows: TGTGCCAGCAGCATAACGGGACAGGGGGAACAAGAGACCCAGTACTTC. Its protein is CASSITGQGEQETQYF.

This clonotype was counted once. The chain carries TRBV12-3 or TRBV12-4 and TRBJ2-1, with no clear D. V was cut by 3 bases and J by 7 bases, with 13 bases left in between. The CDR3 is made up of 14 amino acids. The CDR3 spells CASSLWGKENEQFF. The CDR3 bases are TGTGCCAGCAGTTTGTGGGGTAAGGAGAATGAGCAGTTCTTC.

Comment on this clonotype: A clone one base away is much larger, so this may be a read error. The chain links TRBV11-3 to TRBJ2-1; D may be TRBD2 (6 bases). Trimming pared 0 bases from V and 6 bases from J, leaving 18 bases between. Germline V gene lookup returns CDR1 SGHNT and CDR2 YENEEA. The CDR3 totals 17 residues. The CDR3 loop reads CASSLDSVAGWGNEQFF. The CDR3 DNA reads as TGTGCCAGCAGCTTAGATAGCGTCGCGGGATGGGGCAATGAGCAGTTCTTC.

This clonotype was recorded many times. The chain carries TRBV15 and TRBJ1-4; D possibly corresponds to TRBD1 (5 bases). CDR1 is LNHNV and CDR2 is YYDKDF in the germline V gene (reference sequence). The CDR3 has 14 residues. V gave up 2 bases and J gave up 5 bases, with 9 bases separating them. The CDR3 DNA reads TGTGCCACCAGCAGACAGGGCTCAAATGAAAAACTGTTTTTT. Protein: CATSRQGSNEKLFF. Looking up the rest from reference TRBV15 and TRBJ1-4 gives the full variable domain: DAMVIQNPRYQVTQFGKPVTLSCSQTLNHNVMYWYQQKSSQAPKLLFHYYDKDFNNEADTPDNFQSRRPNTSFCFLDIRSPGLGDTAMYLCATSRQGSNEKLFFGSGTQLSVL.

CDR3: CASSSSRYYEQYF. The CDR3, as DNA: TGTGCCAGTAGTAGCAGCAGGTACTACGAGCAGTACTTC. This chain uses TRBV19 with TRBJ2-7; D remains unclear. Per germline, CDR1 LNHDA and CDR2 SQIVND (reference sequence). This CDR3 is 13 amino acids long. V was clipped by 4 bases and J by 3 bases, with 10 bases between them.

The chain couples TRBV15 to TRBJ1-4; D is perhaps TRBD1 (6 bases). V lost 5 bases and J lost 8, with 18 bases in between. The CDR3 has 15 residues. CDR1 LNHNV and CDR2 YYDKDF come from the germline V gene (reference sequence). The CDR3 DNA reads TGTGCCACCAGCCGCAGGGCAGGGGCCTACGAAAAACTGTTTTTT. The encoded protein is CATSRRAGAYEKLFF.

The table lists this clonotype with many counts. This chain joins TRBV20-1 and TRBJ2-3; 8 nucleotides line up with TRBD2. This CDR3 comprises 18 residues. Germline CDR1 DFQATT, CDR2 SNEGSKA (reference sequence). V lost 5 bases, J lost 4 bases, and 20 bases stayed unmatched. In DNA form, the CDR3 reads TGCAGTGCTGAGGGGCTCGGCGGGAGGAAGAAATTTTCAGATACGCAGTATTTT. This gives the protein CSAEGLGGRKKFSDTQYF.

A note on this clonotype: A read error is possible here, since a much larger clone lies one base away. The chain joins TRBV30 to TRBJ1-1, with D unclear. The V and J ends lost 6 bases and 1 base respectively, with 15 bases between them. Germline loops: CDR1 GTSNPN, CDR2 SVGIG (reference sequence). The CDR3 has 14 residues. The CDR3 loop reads CACYALPRNTEAFF. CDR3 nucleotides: TGTGCCTGCTATGCTCTCCCCAGGAACACTGAAGCTTTCTTT. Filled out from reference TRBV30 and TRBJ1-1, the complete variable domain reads SQTIHQWPATLVQPVGSPLSLECTVEGTSNPNLYWYRQAAGRGLQLLFYSVGIGQISSEVPQNLSASRPQDRQFILSSKKLLLSDSGFYLCACYALPRNTEAFFGQGTRLTVV.

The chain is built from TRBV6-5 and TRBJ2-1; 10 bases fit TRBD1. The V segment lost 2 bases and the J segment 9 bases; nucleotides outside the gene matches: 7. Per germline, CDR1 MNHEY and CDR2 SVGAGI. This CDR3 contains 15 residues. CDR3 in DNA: TGTGCCAGCAGTTACGGTGGGACAGGGGTGGGTGAGCAGTTCTTC. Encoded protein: CASSYGGTGVGEQFF.

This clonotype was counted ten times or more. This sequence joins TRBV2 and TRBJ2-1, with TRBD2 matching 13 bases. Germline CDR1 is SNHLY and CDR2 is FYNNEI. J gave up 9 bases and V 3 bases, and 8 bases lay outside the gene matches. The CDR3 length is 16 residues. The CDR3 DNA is TGTGCCAGCAGTGATCGTACTAGCGGGGGGGCCGGTGAGCAGTTCTTC. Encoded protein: CASSDRTSGGAGEQFF.

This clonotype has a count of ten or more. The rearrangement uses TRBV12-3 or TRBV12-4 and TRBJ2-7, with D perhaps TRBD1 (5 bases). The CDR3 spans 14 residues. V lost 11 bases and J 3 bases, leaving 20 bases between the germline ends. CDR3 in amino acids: CASKAGPRNYEQYF. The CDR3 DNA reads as TGTGCCTCCAAAGCAGGGCCAAGGAACTACGAGCAGTACTTC.

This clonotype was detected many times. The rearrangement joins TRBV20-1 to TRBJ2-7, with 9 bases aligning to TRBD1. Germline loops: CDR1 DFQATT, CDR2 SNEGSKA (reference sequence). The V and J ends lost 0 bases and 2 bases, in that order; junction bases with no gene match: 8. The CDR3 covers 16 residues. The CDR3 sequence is CSARDPRDRAAYEQYF. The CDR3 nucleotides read TGCAGTGCTAGAGATCCCCGGGACAGGGCCGCCTACGAGCAGTACTTC.

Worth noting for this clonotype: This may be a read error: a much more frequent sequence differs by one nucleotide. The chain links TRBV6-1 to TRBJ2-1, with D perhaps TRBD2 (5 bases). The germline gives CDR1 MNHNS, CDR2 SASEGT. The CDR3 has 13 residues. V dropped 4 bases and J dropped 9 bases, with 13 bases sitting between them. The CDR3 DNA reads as TGTGCCAGCAGTGGATTGGAGGCGAGTGAGCAGTTCTTC. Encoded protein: CASSGLEASEQFF.

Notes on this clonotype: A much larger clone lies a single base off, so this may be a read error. The CDR3 DNA reads as TGCAGTGCTAGAGGTACTAGCGGGGACGCACGAGAGACCCAGTACTTC. This gives the protein CSARGTSGDARETQYF. The chain has TRBV20-1 and TRBJ2-5; 10 positions agree with TRBD2. The CDR3 totals 16 residues. The V and J ends lost 1 base and 4 bases, in that order; junction bases with no gene match: 9. Germline V gene lookup returns CDR1 DFQATT and CDR2 SNEGSKA (reference sequence).

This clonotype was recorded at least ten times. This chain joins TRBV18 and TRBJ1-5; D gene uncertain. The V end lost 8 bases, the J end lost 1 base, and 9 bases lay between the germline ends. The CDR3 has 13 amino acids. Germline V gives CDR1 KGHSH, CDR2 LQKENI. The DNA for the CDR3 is TGTGCCAGCAGTCCCCGCAGCAATCAGCCCCAGCATTTT. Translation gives CASSPRSNQPQHF. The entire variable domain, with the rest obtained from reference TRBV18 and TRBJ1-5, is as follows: NAGVMQNPRHLVRRRGQEARLRCSPMKGHSHVYWYRQLPEEGLKFMVYLQKENIIDESGMPKERFSAEFPKEGPSILRIQQVVRGDSAAYFCASSPRSNQPQHFGDGTRLSIL.

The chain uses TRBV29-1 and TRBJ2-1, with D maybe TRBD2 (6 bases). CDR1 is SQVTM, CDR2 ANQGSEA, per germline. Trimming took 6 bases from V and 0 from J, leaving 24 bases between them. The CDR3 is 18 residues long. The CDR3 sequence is CSVRRGAGKGSSYNEQFF. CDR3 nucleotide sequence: TGCAGCGTCCGCCGCGGCGCGGGGAAGGGCAGCTCCTACAATGAGCAGTTCTTC.